Listed here are 14 T cell receptor beta chains from one sample, sequenced in a study of T cell changes during pregnancy in multiple sclerosis. Some clones are missing from TCRdb's copy, which holds only in-frame ones; the method was immunoSEQ multiplex PCR. Found here are about 20,000 clones, 88% of them singletons; the top ten hold around 21%. Sequenced here: CD8+ T cells from peripheral blood mononuclear cells, sampled after pregnancy. Receptor source: a female donor in good health, enrolled as a control in a pregnancy study.

The count of this clone is one. V usage is TRBV4-3 and J usage is TRBJ2-3, with TRBD2 matching 7 bases. The CDR3 extends over 17 amino acids. Germline CDR1 LGHNA, CDR2 YSLEER. Losses at the gene ends were 0 bases for V and 2 bases for J; bases not matched to a gene: 8. The CDR3 DNA sequence: TGCGCCAGCAGCCAAGATAGGGCTAGCGGAGTCACAGATACGCAGTATTTT. As protein: CASSQDRASGVTDTQYF.

This clone showed up just once. The V call is TRBV7-2, the J call TRBJ2-7; 9 bases agree with TRBD2. CDR1 SGHTA and CDR2 FQGNSA come from the germline V gene. The V gene end was trimmed by 5 bases and the J gene end by 2 bases; junction bases not matched to a gene: 10. CDR3 length: 16 amino acids. This CDR3 reads CASSPWTSATPYEQYF. The DNA for the CDR3 is TGTGCCAGCAGCCCCTGGACTAGCGCGACCCCCTACGAGCAGTACTTC.

The V gene is TRBV9, the J gene TRBJ1-1; the D gene is possibly TRBD1 (6 bases). Germline values: CDR1 SGDLS, CDR2 YYNGEE. V was cut by 4 bases and J by 6 bases, with 16 bases left in between. The CDR3 consists of 14 residues. The CDR3 is CASSTVGGFAEAFF. CDR3 bases: TGTGCCAGCAGCACCGTAGGGGGTTTCGCTGAAGCTTTCTTT. Full variable domain (remainder filled in from reference TRBV9 and TRBJ1-1): DSGVTQTPKHLITATGQRVTLRCSPRSGDLSVYWYQQSLDQGLQFLIQYYNGEERAKGNILERFSAQQFPDLHSELNLSSLELGDSALYFCASSTVGGFAEAFFGQGTRLTVV.

The CDR3, as DNA: TGTGCCAGTACGAGGGGGACTGAAGCTTTCTTT. It codes for CASTRGTEAFF. This sequence joins TRBV19 and TRBJ1-1, with D perhaps matching TRBD1 (6 bases). The length of the CDR3 is 11 residues. V lost 7 bases and J 5 bases, leaving 8 bases between the germline ends. CDR1 and CDR2 from the germline V gene are LNHDA and SQIVND (reference sequence).

The rearrangement joins TRBV2 to TRBJ2-1; 9 nucleotides line up with TRBD2. Germline V gives CDR1 SNHLY, CDR2 FYNNEI. The CDR3 has 15 amino acids. V shed 4 bases, J shed 10 bases, and the junction held 11 bases outside the gene matches. CDR3 residues: CASSAVERGEGEQFF. In DNA form, the CDR3 reads TGTGCCAGCAGTGCGGTGGAGCGGGGGGAGGGGGAGCAGTTCTTC.

This chain uses TRBV2 with TRBJ2-7; D perhaps matches TRBD2 (7 bases). Germline V gene sequence: CDR1 SNHLY, CDR2 FYNNEI. The V and J ends lost 6 bases and 2 bases respectively, with 8 bases between them. The CDR3 runs 12 residues. This chain's CDR3 is CASRGGAYEQYF. The CDR3 nucleotides are TGTGCCAGCAGAGGGGGGGCCTACGAGCAGTACTTC.

This clone is a singleton in its sample. The chain has TRBV27 and TRBJ2-7; perhaps TRBD1 as D (5 bases). Per the germline V gene, CDR1 is MNHEY and CDR2 is SMNVEV (reference sequence). The CDR3 is made up of 16 amino acids. Trimming took 0 bases from V and 3 from J, leaving 15 bases between them. CDR3 bases: TGTGCCAGCAGTTTATCGATAGGGGAAAAGAACTACGAGCAGTACTTC. Translated, it gives CASSLSIGEKNYEQYF.

V usage is TRBV27 and J usage is TRBJ2-1, with 7 bases that match TRBD2. The length of the CDR3 is 15 residues. Germline lookup yields CDR1 MNHEY and CDR2 SMNVEV (reference sequence). V lost 7 bases to trimming and J lost 1 base; unmatched junction nucleotides: 7. The CDR3 here is CASTSGGSSYNEQFF. The CDR3 DNA follows: TGTGCCAGCACTTCGGGAGGTTCGTCCTACAATGAGCAGTTCTTC.

The chain couples TRBV11-3 to TRBJ2-2, with D unresolved. The CDR3 runs to 13 residues. V lost 1 base, J lost 4 bases, and 4 bases lay in between. Germline loops: CDR1 SGHNT, CDR2 YENEEA. CDR3 loop: CASSLGATGELFF. CDR3 DNA: TGTGCCAGCAGCTTAGGGGCCACCGGGGAGCTGTTTTTT.

In this sample, this clone is medium-sized. V gene TRBV5-1 combines with J gene TRBJ1-5; a weak D match, TRBD1 (6 bases). The CDR3 covers 13 residues. Germline V CDR1 and CDR2: SGHRS, YFSETQ. The V end lost 3 bases, the J end lost 5 bases, and 9 bases lay between the germline ends. CDR3 sequence: CASSSEGDQPQHF. Here the CDR3 DNA reads TGCGCCAGCAGCTCCGAGGGGGATCAGCCCCAGCATTTT.

This clone came up once. CDR3 residues: CASSGLAGKETQYF. In nucleotides, the CDR3 is TGTGCCAGCAGTGGACTAGCGGGGAAAGAGACCCAGTACTTC. The V call is TRBV6-5, the J call TRBJ2-5, with TRBD2 identical over 12 bases. Germline V gene lookup returns CDR1 MNHEY and CDR2 SVGAGI. The junction had 1 base not matched to a gene; V was cut back by 5 bases and J by 3 bases. CDR3 length equals 14 residues.

The chain recombines TRBV6-4 with TRBJ2-6, with D maybe TRBD1 (5 bases). CDR1 and CDR2 from the germline V gene are MRHNA and SNTAGT. The CDR3 length is 15 residues. V was shortened by 7 bases and J by 0 bases, with 10 bases between the two germline ends. CDR3 sequence: CASKQDPSGANVLTF. The CDR3 coding sequence is TGTGCCAGCAAACAGGACCCCTCTGGGGCCAACGTCCTGACTTTC.

Sample share makes this clone large (0.1 to 1%). The chain has TRBV2 and TRBJ1-6; 9 bases line up with TRBD1. Germline V lookup: CDR1 SNHLY, CDR2 FYNNEI. This CDR3 spans 14 amino acids. V lost 6 bases and J lost 7; bases outside the gene matches: 4. The CDR3 protein is CASSAGTGNSPLHF. In DNA form, the CDR3 reads TGTGCCAGCAGCGCAGGGACAGGGAATTCACCCCTCCACTTT.

This clone was observed a handful of times. The chain is built from TRBV6-5 and TRBJ2-3, with a weak D call TRBD2 (5 bases). Germline lookup yields CDR1 MNHEY and CDR2 SVGAGI. Trimming stripped 5 bases from V and 4 bases from J, with 13 bases between. The CDR3 has 14 residues. For the CDR3, the DNA is TGTGCCAGCAGTGTCCCCGGGGTGGCAGATACGCAGTATTTT. It codes for CASSVPGVADTQYF.